This TCR beta chain was sequenced for a study of cytomegalovirus exposure and HLA in healthy donors. Broader study findings: For most subjects, TCR beta sequences were reported to predict HLA-A and HLA-B alleles with accuracy. Common viral pathogens seemed to be connected with several of the most significant clusters, according to a later analysis. Some TCR beta chains (about 180 of them) were listed as cytomegalovirus-associated.

CDR1 SEHNR and CDR2 FQNEAQ come from the germline V gene (reference sequence). Unmatched junction bases numbered 5, after V lost 1 base and J lost 4 bases. There are 15 residues in the CDR3. Comment on this clone: No antigen is known for it.

60 Vbeta and 13 Jbeta primers were used in PCR. Produced via immunoSEQ multiplex PCR; TCRdb's table is partial and in-frame only. Of 150,000 to 200,000 clones in the sample, more than 75% were seen once. This chain links TRBV7-9 with TRBJ2-5, with TRBD1 matching 8 bases. Sequenced input: PBMCs. The TCR sequence derives from a middle-aged woman in good health and CMV-seronegative. CDR3 sequence: CASSLVGQGAETQYF. The CDR3 DNA reads as TGTGCCAGCAGCTTAGTGGGCCAGGGGGCAGAGACCCAGTACTTC.